Below, one T cell receptor (beta chain) is given with its context. No cognate antigen has been identified for it. No base-level quality is on record; no much larger clone is a single base apart. Based on the germline V gene (reference sequence), the CDR1 and CDR2 sequences are LNHDA and SQIVND. V trim: 5 bases; J trim: 4 bases; unmatched bases: 9. Reading from cysteine to phenylalanine, the CDR3 counts 17 amino acids. Kept here is only the CDR3 DNA, which spans 51 bases and is read in frame from base 1. A total of approximately 27 patients with locally advanced or metastatic urothelial carcinoma, treated at Memorial Sloan Kettering on a trial protocol, made up the cohort. Peripheral blood mononuclear cells were collected pretreatment and during treatment, at between 1 and 8 total time points per patient. The Qiagen DNeasy Blood extraction kit was used to purify genomic DNA from total PBMCs and from tumor samples. PBMCs were collected pretreatment and during treatment, and were isolated and stored as previously described.

The data were taken from a study of PD-L1 blockade in urothelial cancer (dated by TCRdb to about 2017). About the investigation overall: Every patient began therapy at some point between 2014 and 2015 and was given atezolizumab 1,200 mg intravenously every 3 weeks. About 90% of the 29 patients were males with bladder-origin urothelial cancer, and about 65% of the roughly 30 reported a prior smoking history. Patients had an ECOG performance status of 0 or 1 and had received between 0 and 3 prior chemotherapy regimens. Blood samples were analyzed at 3 weeks after treatment start (second dose) and at 6 weeks after treatment start. Blood samples gave median yields of around 150,000 T cells and over 80,000 unique TCRs, along with a median clonality of 0.080. Somatic, immune and clinical correlates of response to PD-L1 blockade with atezolizumab in urothelial cancer were the focus of an exploratory multi-omic analysis. Pretreatment tumor samples, along with matched peripheral blood collected serially before and after atezolizumab treatment, underwent TCR sequencing. Durable clinical benefit meant progression-free survival longer than 6 months, and TCR features were also tested against progression-free and overall survival. In the same patients, whole exome sequencing and RNA sequencing of pretreatment tumors were performed in addition to TCR sequencing. Ten or so patients reached durable clinical benefit, while some 20 patients did not. Approximately 30 patients had pretreatment blood TCR-seq, roughly 24 had at least one posttreatment blood collection, and roughly 24 had tumor TCR-seq. Study-wide findings and limitations: Patients with durable benefit showed greater expansion of tumor-associated TCR clones in peripheral blood 3 weeks after starting treatment (n ≈ 21, p = 0.022). Because the sample size was small (n ≈ 27) and many of the analyses were exploratory, the results are meant to be hypothesis-generating. Improved progression-free and overall survival was found to be associated with pretreatment peripheral blood TCR clonality below the median.

Synthetic TCR analog templates were spiked into each PCR to estimate absolute template abundance from read counts. The immunoSEQ assay was used to amplify TCRbeta CDR3 regions from genomic DNA with bias-controlled V and J gene primers. Sequencing of rearranged TCRbeta segments was done at approximately 20X coverage. The authors' pipeline ran thus. Sequencing errors were corrected by clustering, and CDR3s were annotated against IMGT so that V, D and J genes could be assigned. Downstream analyses used only productive TCRbeta rearrangements and left out out-of-frame or stop-codon sequences. To compute clonality, Shannon entropy was normalized by the log of the number of unique productive sequences and then subtracted from one. Clones differing between time points or between blood and tumor were identified using Fisher's exact test with Benjamini-Hochberg correction, with an adjusted p below 0.01 applied as the threshold. TCRdb provides this immuneACCESS table in a form limited to in-frame rearrangements. Some clones are lacking; in checked studies, under half of them reflect an unresolved V gene, and why the rest are absent is not known. D and trimming come from the DNA, and the V and J calls and clone size come from that table. Within this sample are about 45,000 clones, with 88% of them counted one time only. The leading ten clones occupy approximately 4.1% of the sample.

The sequence is built from TRBV19 and TRBJ2-5, with TRBD2 matching 14 junction bases. Sample: PBMCs, taken around atezolizumab (anti-PD-L1) treatment. The clonotype was recovered from a man of 80 years or more with urothelial cancer. The sequenced DNA: TGTGCCAGTAGTTATCAGGGACTAGCGGGAGTACGAGAGACCCAGTACTTC. It translates to CASSYQGLAGVRETQYF.